This T cell receptor (beta chain) was recorded in a study of OX40 agonist ivuxolimab in advanced cancers. Study details: Patients took ivuxolimab, an agonistic anti-OX40 (CD134) antibody. Ivuxolimab, which patients received intravenously every 2 weeks, was dosed at 0.01 to 10 mg/kg. Three patients, one with hepatocellular carcinoma and two with cutaneous melanoma, responded partially.

Here immunoSEQ multiplex PCR was the method, and the copy in TCRdb shows in-frame clones only, minus some. This sample has 35,000 to 45,000 clones; 75% to 90% occur once, and the top ten carry 32%. Points on this clone: What it recognizes is unknown.

The CDR3 consists of 13 residues. The V and J ends lost 6 bases and 1 base respectively, with 9 bases between them. Germline values: CDR1 MNHEY, CDR2 SVGAGI. Study findings and constraints: It was not determined which antigens were specifically recognized by the peripheral T cells that had undergone clonal expansion.

The V and J genes are TRBV6-5 and TRBJ1-1; D perhaps matches TRBD1 (5 bases). Source: CD4+ or CD8+ T cells sorted from blood, taken in a trial of the OX40 agonist ivuxolimab. The sequence derives from an adult with an advanced solid tumor such as melanoma, head and neck, liver or kidney cancer. The CDR3 region has the DNA TGTGCCAGCAGGCCCACAGGGAACACTGAAGCTTTCTTT. Protein: CASRPTGNTEAFF.